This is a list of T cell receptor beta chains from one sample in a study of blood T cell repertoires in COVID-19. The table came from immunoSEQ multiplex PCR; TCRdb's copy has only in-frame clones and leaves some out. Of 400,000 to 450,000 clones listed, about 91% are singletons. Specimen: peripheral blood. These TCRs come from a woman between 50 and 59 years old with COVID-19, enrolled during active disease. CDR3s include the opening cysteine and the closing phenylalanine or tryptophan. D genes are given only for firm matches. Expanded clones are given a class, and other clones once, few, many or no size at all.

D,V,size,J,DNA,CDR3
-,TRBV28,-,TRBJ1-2,TGTGCCAGCAGTTTCTACGAGAGAGGTGCCACCCCGGAAGACTATGGCTACACCTTC,CASSFYERGATPEDYGYTF
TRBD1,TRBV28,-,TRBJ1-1,TGTGCCAGCAGCACCGACAGGGGCACTGAAGCTTTCTTT,CASSTDRGTEAFF
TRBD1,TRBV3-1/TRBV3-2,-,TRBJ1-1,TGTGCCAGCAGCCAGGAAGGACAGGGACCCGAAGCTTTCTTT,CASSQEGQGPEAFF
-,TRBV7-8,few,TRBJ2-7,TGTGCCAGCAGCTTAGGAACAGGCTCCTACGAGCAGTACTTC,CASSLGTGSYEQYF
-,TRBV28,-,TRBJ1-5,TGTGCCAGCAGAGGGGAGGGGGGCAATCAGCCCCAGCATTTT,CASRGEGGNQPQHF
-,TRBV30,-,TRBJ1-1,TGTGCCTGGAGAGGGGCGAACACTGAAGCTTTCTTT,CAWRGANTEAFF
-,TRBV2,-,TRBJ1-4,TGTGCCAGCAGCCCCCTTGAAAAACTGTTTTTT,CASSPLEKLFF
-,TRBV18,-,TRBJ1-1,TGTGCCAGCTCACCACGAGCGGGCACTGAAGCTTTCTTT,CASSPRAGTEAFF
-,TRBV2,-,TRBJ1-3,TGTGCCAGCAGTGAAGGGGGGCGGGGGTCACGAACATACTCTGGAAACACCATATATTTT,CASSEGGRGSRTYSGNTIYF
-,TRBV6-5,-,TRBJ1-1,TGTGCCAGCTTCGACACTGAAGCTTTCTTT,CASFDTEAFF
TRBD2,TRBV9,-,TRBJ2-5,TGTGCCAGCAGCGCTAGCGGGGCGCAAGAGACCCAGTACTTC,CASSASGAQETQYF
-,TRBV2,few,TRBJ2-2,TGTGCCAGCAGTGCGGGTCGTAACACCGGGGAGCTGTTTTTT,CASSAGRNTGELFF
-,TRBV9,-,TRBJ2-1,TGTGCCAGCAGCGTAGGGGGCCGTGGGGCCAATGAGCAGTTCTTC,CASSVGGRGANEQFF
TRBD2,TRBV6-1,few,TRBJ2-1,TGTGCCAGCAGTGACCCGGGGGGGCGGTCAAATGAGCAGTTCTTC,CASSDPGGRSNEQFF
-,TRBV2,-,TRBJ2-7,TGTGCCAGCAGACGACGGGACGAGCAGTACTTC,CASRRRDEQYF
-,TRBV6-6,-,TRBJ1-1,TGTGCCAGCAGTTACCCCAGGGAGAACACTGAAGCTTTCTTT,CASSYPRENTEAFF
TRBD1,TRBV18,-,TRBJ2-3,TGTGCCAGCTCACCCGGGACAGGCACAGATACGCAGTATTTT,CASSPGTGTDTQYF
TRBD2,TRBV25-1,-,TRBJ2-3,TGTGCCAGCAGTGGGTCTGGTAAGCGGGGCTTTAGCACAGATACGCAGTATTTT,CASSGSGKRGFSTDTQYF
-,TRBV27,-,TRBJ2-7,TGTGCCAGCAGTTATGACAGGTCCCCTGGCGAGCAGTACTTC,CASSYDRSPGEQYF
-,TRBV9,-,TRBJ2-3,TGTGCCAGCAGCGTTGGGGAGGCGAGGGATACGCAGTATTTT,CASSVGEARDTQYF
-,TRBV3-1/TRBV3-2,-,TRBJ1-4,TGTGCCAGCAGCCCAGGAGGCAGGGGAAACGAAAAACTGTTTTTT,CASSPGGRGNEKLFF
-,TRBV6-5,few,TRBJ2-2,TGTGCCAGCACCATTTCAGGGGCGAACACCGGGGAGCTGTTTTTT,CASTISGANTGELFF
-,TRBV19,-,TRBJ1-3,TGTGCCAGTATGGCGGGAGCAGGAAACACCATATATTTT,CASMAGAGNTIYF
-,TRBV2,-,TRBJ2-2,TGTGCCAGCAGTTCATACACCGGGGAGCTGTTTTTT,CASSSYTGELFF
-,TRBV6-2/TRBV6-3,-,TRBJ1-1,TGTGCCAGCAGTTACTCCGCAGGGAGGAGCACTGAAGCTTTCTTT,CASSYSAGRSTEAFF
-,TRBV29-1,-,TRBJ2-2,TGCAGCGTTGAAGCGTGGGACACGAACACCGGGGAGCTGTTTTTT,CSVEAWDTNTGELFF
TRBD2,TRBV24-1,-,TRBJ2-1,TGTGCCACCAGTGATGTTAGGGCGGGGGTGTCCTACAATGAGCAGTTCTTC,CATSDVRAGVSYNEQFF
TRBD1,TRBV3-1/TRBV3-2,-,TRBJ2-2,TGTGCCAGCAGCTGGGGACAGGGCCTAACCGGGGAGCTGTTTTTT,CASSWGQGLTGELFF
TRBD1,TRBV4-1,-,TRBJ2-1,TGCGCCAGCAGGGGGACAGGGGGCGTCAATGAGCAGTTCTTC,CASRGTGGVNEQFF
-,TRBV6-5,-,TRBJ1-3,TGTGCCAGCAGTTCTACCCGGGGAAACACCATATATTTT,CASSSTRGNTIYF
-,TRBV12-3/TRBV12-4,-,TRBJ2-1,TGTGCCAGCAGTTCCCGGGATTCCTCAAGTCGGTTCTTC,CASSSRDSSSRFF
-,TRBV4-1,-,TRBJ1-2,TGCGCCAGCAGCTCAACTCTGGGGGCCGGCTATGGCTACACCTTC,CASSSTLGAGYGYTF
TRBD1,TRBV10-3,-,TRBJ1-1,TGTGCCATCAGTGATGGCCTCGGACAGGGTAAAACTGAAGCTTTCTTT,CAISDGLGQGKTEAFF
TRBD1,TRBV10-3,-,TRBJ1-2,TGTGCCATCACTCCGGGACAGGGTCCCTATGGCTACACCTTC,CAITPGQGPYGYTF
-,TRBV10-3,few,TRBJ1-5,TGTGCCATCAGTCAGTCAGGGGGCAATCAGCCCCAGCATTTT,CAISQSGGNQPQHF
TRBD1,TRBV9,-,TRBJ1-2,TGTGCCAGCAGCGGCCCGGGACAGGCCAGGGGCGACTATGGCTACACCTTC,CASSGPGQARGDYGYTF
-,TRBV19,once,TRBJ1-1,TGTGCCAGTAGTGCCTACAGGGTGAACACTGAAGCTTTCTTT,CASSAYRVNTEAFF
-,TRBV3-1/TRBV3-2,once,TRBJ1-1,TGTGCCAGCAGCCCCCGAATTCTAGAAGTGTACGTTAACACTGAAGCTTTCTTT,CASSPRILEVYVNTEAFF
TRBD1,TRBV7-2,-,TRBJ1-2,TGTGCCAGCAGCTCCGACAGGGTCTATGGCTACACCTTC,CASSSDRVYGYTF
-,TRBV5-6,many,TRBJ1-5,TGTGCCAGCAGCTTCCGGAGAGGGCATGGCAATCAGCCCCAGCATTTT,CASSFRRGHGNQPQHF
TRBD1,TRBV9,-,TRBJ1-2,TGTGCCAGCAGCCCCCGGACAGGCTATGGCTACACCTTC,CASSPRTGYGYTF
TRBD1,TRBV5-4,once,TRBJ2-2,TGTGCCAGCAGCTCGCTACAGGGGTCCAGCACCGGGGAGCTGTTTTTT,CASSSLQGSSTGELFF
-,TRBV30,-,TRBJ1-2,TGTGCCTGGAGTGGTACAGGGTGGGCAAACTATGGCTACACCTTC,CAWSGTGWANYGYTF